This paragraph covers one T cell receptor beta chain sequence. What it binds is not known. The CDR3 is 16 amino acids. Trimming left V 0 bases short and J 9 bases short, with 18 bases between. CDR1 MGHRA and CDR2 YSYEKL come from the germline V gene. The protocol was immunoSEQ multiplex PCR, while the TCRdb copy is restricted to in-frame clones and leaves out a portion. The sample has over a million clones, about 98.5% seen once; the top ten hold roughly 0.35%. Healthy adults negative for HIV, lacking recent acute infections or vaccinations, served as donors. The sample comes from a study of shared clonotypes between healthy human individuals. General observations from the study: Shared clonotypes across all four donors exceeded non-shared ones in generation probability. Approximately 4.6% of naive CD4 clonotypes were shared across a handful of donors.

This clonotype originated in a man younger than 45 in good health. Input material: naive CD4+ T cells sorted from blood. Subset meaning: CD45RA+ positively selected. The chain joins TRBV4-1 to TRBJ2-1; D is unresolved. The CDR3 protein is CASSQEVVTRFSEQFF. Here the CDR3 DNA reads TGCGCCAGCAGCCAAGAGGTTGTGACCCGCTTCAGTGAGCAGTTCTTC.